What follows are 10 T cell receptor beta chains derived from one specimen sequenced in a study of Ad26.COV2.S vaccination and SARS-CoV-2 variants. As to treatment: 15 to 20 received Ad26.COV2.S at low or high dose, single or two shots; five or six received placebo; per-sample allocation not given. Specimen acquisition occurred on day 63 following the initial vaccine or placebo injection. Sequencing was performed with immunoSEQ multiplex PCR; in TCRdb, only in-frame clones are kept and a portion is missing. The table shows some 290,000 clones, with roughly 86% occurring only once. The material sequenced was peripheral blood, taken in a trial of Ad26.COV2.S vaccine versus placebo. The receptors come from a person between 18 and 60 years old who received the Ad26.COV2.S COVID-19 vaccine or a placebo.

This chain joins TRBV7-2 and TRBJ2-5; the match to TRBD2 covers 8 bases. This CDR3 spans 16 amino acids. The germline gives CDR1 SGHTA, CDR2 FQGNSA. Trimming at V came to 5 bases and at J to 5 bases, leaving 13 bases not matched to a gene. The CDR3 DNA reads TGTGCCAGCAGCCCAAGCCCAAGGACTAGCTGGGAGACCCAGTACTTC. Residues: CASSPSPRTSWETQYF.

The table lists this clone with a count of one. The chain recombines TRBV29-1 with TRBJ2-5, with TRBD1 identical over 7 bases. Trimming at V came to 3 bases and at J to 3 bases, leaving 4 bases not matched to a gene. There are 13 residues in the CDR3. Germline lookup yields CDR1 SQVTM and CDR2 ANQGSEA. CDR3 residues: CSVERQGKETQYF. The DNA for the CDR3 is TGCAGCGTTGAGAGACAGGGAAAAGAGACCCAGTACTTC.

The chain recombines TRBV2 with TRBJ1-6, with D maybe TRBD1 (5 bases). Germline loops: CDR1 SNHLY, CDR2 FYNNEI. Trimming cost V 6 bases and J 9 bases, with 24 bases left between them. The CDR3 is made up of 17 amino acids. The CDR3 region has the DNA TGTGCCAGCAGGGCCTTGCTGCCCGGCGACAGTCCTTCACCCCTCCACTTT. Its protein product is CASRALLPGDSPSPLHF.

This clone was counted a few times. The chain links TRBV23-1 to TRBJ2-7, with D unresolved. TRBV23-1 is known as an ORF, though its function is uncertain. Trimming removed 1 base from V and 2 bases from J, with 15 bases in between. The CDR3 loop spans 16 amino acids. Here the CDR3 DNA reads TGCGCCAGCAGTCAATACAGCCGCCGCCCGCCCTACGAGCAGTACTTC. This sequence encodes CASSQYSRRPPYEQYF.

In nucleotides, the CDR3 is TGTGCCAGCTCACCAGCAGAGACCCAGTACTTC. It yields the protein CASSPAETQYF. The chain is built from TRBV18 and TRBJ2-5; no reliable D call. Trimming stripped 2 bases from V and 4 bases from J, with 2 bases between. This CDR3 is 11 amino acids long. Germline-derived CDR1 and CDR2 are KGHSH and LQKENI.

The CDR3 DNA follows: TGTGCCAGCAGCCATTTGGGGTCACGGCAGCCCCAGCATTTT. Residues: CASSHLGSRQPQHF. The chain links TRBV7-9 to TRBJ1-5; D unresolved. CDR3 length equals 14 residues. Germline V gene lookup returns CDR1 SEHNR and CDR2 FQNEAQ (reference sequence). V gave up 5 bases and J gave up 7 bases, with 15 bases separating them.

Points on this clone: Other DNA sequences within the sample encode an identical CDR3. The chain uses TRBV11-2 and TRBJ2-3; 16 nucleotides line up with TRBD2. The CDR3 contains 16 residues. Germline V CDR1 and CDR2: SGHAT, FQNNGV. V was pared by 5 bases and J by 4 bases, with 3 bases of the junction left unmatched. The CDR3 nucleotides are TGTGCCAGCAGCCAAGGGACTAGCGGGGGGGCAGATACGCAGTATTTT. It encodes CASSQGTSGGADTQYF.

The gene calls are TRBV5-6 and TRBJ1-2; maybe TRBD1 (5 bases). The CDR3 is 12 amino acids. The germline V gene has CDR1 SGHDT and CDR2 YYEEEE. Trimming stripped 7 bases from V and 6 bases from J, with 13 bases between. CDR3 DNA sequence: TGTGCCAGCCGGTACCAGGGCCATGGCTACACCTTC. It is translated as CASRYQGHGYTF. Complete variable domain (other parts from reference TRBV5-6 and TRBJ1-2): DAGVTQSPTHLIKTRGQQVTLRCSPKSGHDTVSWYQQALGQGPQFIFQYYEEEERQRGNFPDRFSGHQFPNYSSELNVNALLLGDSALYLCASRYQGHGYTFGSGTRLTVV.

This rearrangement joins TRBV10-3 to TRBJ1-2, with 10 bases fitting TRBD1. The CDR3 totals 14 residues. Losses at the gene ends were 6 bases for V and 2 bases for J; bases not matched to a gene: 3. Per the germline V gene, CDR1 is ENHRY and CDR2 is SYGVKD. CDR3 amino acids: CAISQGQGNYGYTF. The CDR3 DNA reads TGTGCCATCAGCCAGGGACAGGGGAACTATGGCTACACCTTC.

This chain connects TRBV5-1 to TRBJ2-2, with 12 bases fitting TRBD1. CDR1 and CDR2 (germline): SGHRS, YFSETQ. The CDR3 has 17 residues. V was clipped by 0 bases and J by 5 bases; unmatched bases: 5. CDR3 bases: TGCGCCAGCAGCTTGGTGGGACAGGGGGCGCAAACCGGGGAGCTGTTTTTT. It codes for CASSLVGQGAQTGELFF.